The rows below give T cell receptor beta chains drawn from one sample of a study of Graves' ophthalmopathy and Graves' hyperthyroidism. TCRdb re-called the multiplex PCR reads with MiXCR, one entry per CDR3 protein. The profile shows almost 750,000 distinct CDR3 sequences, roughly two fifths of them singletons. The sequenced material came from peripheral blood. The receptors were sampled from an adult man with Graves' ophthalmopathy. The CDR3 runs from the conserved cysteine through the conserved F or W. Fields, in order: clone size, D gene, J gene, V gene, CDR3 DNA, CDR3 protein. The D gene is left open where the match is weak. For some rows the clone size is stated as once, few or many, or as a class when expanded; others skip it.

>-|-|TRBJ2-7|TRBV20-1
TGCAGTGCGGGGGACTTCTTCGAAGGCCACGAGCAGTACTTC
CSAGDFFEGHEQYF
>few|-|TRBJ1-4|TRBV7-9
TGTGCCAGCAGCTTAATAGCCGGGGGGGAAAAACTGTTTTTT
CASSLIAGGEKLFF
>-|-|TRBJ2-2|TRBV20-1
TGCAGTGCTAGGGGTGGCGGGGAGCTGTTTTTT
CSARGGGELFF
>few|-|TRBJ2-5|TRBV20-1
TGCAGTGCTAGACAAAGAGGTGCCCGAGGAGAGACCCAGTACTTC
CSARQRGARGETQYF
>many|-|TRBJ1-1|TRBV29-1
TGCAGCGTTGGCGGGGTGACTGAAGCTTTCTTT
CSVGGVTEAFF
>few|-|TRBJ2-5|TRBV5-1
TGCGCCAGCACTCTTGGGCAGGGCCAAGAGACCCAGTACTTC
CASTLGQGQETQYF
>few|TRBD1|TRBJ1-6|TRBV25-1
TGTGCCAGCAGTTCCGGACAGGGGCACTCACCCCTCCACTTT
CASSSGQGHSPLHF
>-|-|TRBJ2-7|TRBV6-5
TGTGCCAGCAGTTACTTTGGACCCCAAAGAGACGAGCAGTACTTC
CASSYFGPQRDEQYF
>many|-|TRBJ1-2|TRBV20-1
TGCAGTGCTAGCATCGCAACTTACTATGGCTACACCTTC
CSASIATYYGYTF
>-|-|TRBJ2-7|TRBV20-1
TGCAGTGCTGGTACGGCGGGACCCCTCTACGAGCAGTACTTC
CSAGTAGPLYEQYF
>many|TRBD1|TRBJ1-5|TRBV2
TGTGCCAGCAGACTCGAAACAAGAGGACAGGTCAGCAACAATCAGCCCCAGCATTTT
CASRLETRGQVSNNQPQHF
>-|-|TRBJ1-1|TRBV25-1
TGTGCCAGCAGTTTAGTCCGAGGTAGAGGGGGATATTTGAACACTGAAGCTTTCTTT
CASSLVRGRGGYLNTEAFF
>few|-|TRBJ2-6|TRBV7-8
TGTGCCAGCAGCCAATTGCTTCCAGACTCTGGGGCCAACGTCCTGACTTTC
CASSQLLPDSGANVLTF
>many|-|TRBJ2-7|TRBV7-6
TGTGCCAGCAGCTTAGGGTCCCCTCTCGAGCAGTACTTC
CASSLGSPLEQYF
>many|TRBD1|TRBJ1-2|TRBV29-1
TGCAGCGTTGATACCGGGACAGGAACTTTCGGCTACACCTTC
CSVDTGTGTFGYTF
>-|TRBD1|TRBJ1-3|TRBV19
TGTGCCAGTAGTACCCGGACAGGGCCCTCTGGAAACACCATATATTTT
CASSTRTGPSGNTIYF
>few|-|TRBJ1-2|TRBV20-1
TGCAGTGCTAGCGATAAACAAACGGGAGGCTACACCTTC
CSASDKQTGGYTF
>-|-|TRBJ2-2|TRBV4-2
TGTGCCAGCAGCCAAGATGTCGGCGGGGAGCTGTTTTTT
CASSQDVGGELFF
>many|-|TRBJ2-2|TRBV10-1
TGCGCCAGCAGTGAGAGCGACAGACACACCGGGGAGCTGTTTTTT
CASSESDRHTGELFF
>-|TRBD1|TRBJ1-4|TRBV5-1
TGCGCCAGCAGCTTGGCAGGGGGCGCGTATGAAAAACTGTTTTTT
CASSLAGGAYEKLFF
>-|-|TRBJ1-6|TRBV20-1
TGCAGTGCTAGTTTGGGGGTTGGGTCACCCCTCCACTTT
CSASLGVGSPLHF
>-|TRBD1|TRBJ2-7|TRBV7-9
TGTGCCAGCAGCTTTGACAGGGGTAGGGACGAGCAGTACTTC
CASSFDRGRDEQYF
>once|-|TRBJ1-1|TRBV25-1
TGTGCCTGGAGTCATTGGGGCAGGAACACTGAAGCTTTCTTT
CAWSHWGRNTEAFF
>-|TRBD1|TRBJ1-1|TRBV7-9
TGTGCCAGCAGCCGTGACAGGGCCATGAACACTGAAGCTTTCTTT
CASSRDRAMNTEAFF
>-|-|TRBJ2-5|TRBV30
TGTGCCTGGACAGGGGAAGGGACCCAGTACTTC
CAWTGEGTQYF
>few|-|TRBJ1-1|TRBV14
TGTGCCAGCAGCCAAGATTCCCAGTTTTATAGGGCTGAAGCTTTCTTT
CASSQDSQFYRAEAFF
>many|-|TRBJ1-2|TRBV20-1
TGCAGTGCTAGTGTTGATGGCTACACCTTC
CSASVDGYTF
>many|-|TRBJ1-4|TRBV10-3
TGTGCCATCAGTGAGTCAGGGCTCGGGAATGAAAAACTGTTTTTT
CAISESGLGNEKLFF
>many|TRBD1|TRBJ1-1|TRBV29-1
TGCAGCGTTGTCAGGGGGCTAGGCACTGAAGCTTTCTTT
CSVVRGLGTEAFF
>many|TRBD1|TRBJ2-2|TRBV7-7
TGTGCCAGCAGCGCGCTCGGGACAGGGGGATCGGGGACCGGGGAGCTGTTTTTT
CASSALGTGGSGTGELFF
>-|-|TRBJ2-2|TRBV25-1
TGTGCCAGCAGTTACTCGATTGCACAGGGAACAAACACCGGGGAGCTGTTTTTT
CASSYSIAQGTNTGELFF
>few|-|TRBJ1-5|TRBV19
TGTGCCAGTAGTATCGCTGGGGGCAACCAGCCCCAGCATTTT
CASSIAGGNQPQHF
>many|-|TRBJ2-7|TRBV15
TGTGCCACCAGCAGTGACGTATCCTCCTACGAGCAGTACTTC
CATSSDVSSYEQYF
>many|-|TRBJ2-5|TRBV2
TGTGCCAGCAGTATAAAGGGTCTGGAGACCCAGTACTTC
CASSIKGLETQYF
>few|-|TRBJ1-5|TRBV12-3/TRBV12-4
TGTGCCAGCAGAATACAGGGTGATCAGCCCCAGCATTTT
CASRIQGDQPQHF
>few|-|TRBJ1-1|TRBV4-2
TGTGCCAGCAGCACCAGGGTAGAGGCTTTCTTT
CASSTRVEAFF
>few|-|TRBJ1-3|TRBV7-9
TGTGCCAGCAGTTTACCACCCAACTCTGGAAACACCATATATTTT
CASSLPPNSGNTIYF
>many|-|TRBJ1-1|TRBV29-1
TGCAGCGTTGAAAACAGGGAAGGAACTGAAGCTTTCTTT
CSVENREGTEAFF
>-|-|TRBJ2-2|TRBV7-6
TGTGCCAGCAGCCCCGACTACGCCCTGGGCACCGGGGAGCTGTTTTTT
CASSPDYALGTGELFF
>few|TRBD2|TRBJ2-5|TRBV2
TGTGCCAGCAGGCCGCTGGGCGGGAGGATGCAGACCCAGTACTTC
CASRPLGGRMQTQYF
>many|-|TRBJ1-2|TRBV10-3
TGTGCCATCAGTGAACCCTCGGGCGTCGAAGGGGCCTATGGCTACACCTTC
CAISEPSGVEGAYGYTF
>-|TRBD1|TRBJ2-5|TRBV29-1
TGCAGCGTTGCCGGGACAGGGGGCGGGACCCAGTACTTC
CSVAGTGGGTQYF
>few|-|TRBJ2-7|TRBV20-1
TGCAGTGCTAGAGGCCAGATTAGAACCTACGAGCAGTACTTC
CSARGQIRTYEQYF
>few|-|TRBJ2-5|TRBV10-3
TGTGCCAGCAGCCGCAGGGTTGCTCGGGAGACCCAGTACTTC
CASSRRVARETQYF
>few|-|TRBJ2-7|TRBV30
TGTGCCTGGACTAGTGCTTCCTACGAGCAGTACTTC
CAWTSASYEQYF